A few counts support the clone carrying this T cell receptor (beta chain). The antigen remains undetermined. Single viable CD3+CD4+CD8-CD45RO+ cells were sorted as the memory CD4+ T cells. The data stem from a study of memory CD4+ T cells and cytomegalovirus serostatus. Study results and limitations: Each of some 67 CMV-associated TCRbeta sequences occurred in one to five individuals.

Profiled with immunoSEQ multiplex PCR; TCRdb holds only in-frame clones, not every one. The sample includes tens of thousands of clones, around four fifths of them seen just once. The sequenced sample was memory CD4+ T cells from blood. The sequence was obtained from an adult in good health and CMV-seronegative. Some clones in this sample may be carry-over from other donors' samples.

The DNA of the CDR3 is TGTGCCAGCAGTCCACTACAGGGGAACACTGAAGCTTTCTTT. It codes for CASSPLQGNTEAFF. The J gene is TRBJ1-1, the V gene TRBV6-5, with TRBD1 as a possible D gene (6 bases). V shed 5 bases and J shed 1 base, with 11 bases lying between them. CDR1 MNHEY and CDR2 SVGAGI come from the germline V gene. The CDR3 covers 14 residues.